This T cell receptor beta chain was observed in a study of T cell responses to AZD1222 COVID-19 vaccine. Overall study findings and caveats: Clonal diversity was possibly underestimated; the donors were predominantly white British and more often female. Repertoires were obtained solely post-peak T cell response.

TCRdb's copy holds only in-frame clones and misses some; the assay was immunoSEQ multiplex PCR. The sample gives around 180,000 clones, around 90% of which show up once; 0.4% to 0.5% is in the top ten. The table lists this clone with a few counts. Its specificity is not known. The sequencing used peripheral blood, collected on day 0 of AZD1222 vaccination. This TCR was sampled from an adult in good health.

CDR3 protein: CASSLDPDGYTEAFF. CDR3 nucleotide sequence: TGTGCCAGCAGCTTAGACCCCGACGGGTACACTGAAGCTTTCTTT. V gene TRBV11-2 combines with J gene TRBJ1-1; D is unclear. Trimming shortened V by 0 bases and J by 3 bases, and 11 bases separated the two germline ends. The CDR3 has 15 residues. Germline V lookup: CDR1 SGHAT, CDR2 FQNNGV.